These T cell receptor beta chains were read from a single sample in a study of T cells in Graves' hyperthyroidism and ophthalmopathy. TCRdb used MiXCR to reprocess the multiplex PCR reads, holding one entry per CDR3 protein. The sample consists of a few hundred thousand distinct CDR3 sequences, approximately 15% of them appearing once. The sample was blood. The receptors were gathered from a woman in her thirties or forties with Graves' ophthalmopathy. CDR3s include the opening cysteine and the closing phenylalanine or tryptophan. Each record gives: J gene, V gene, clone size, D gene, CDR3 protein, CDR3 DNA. D genes are given only for firm matches. Where a row states a size, it is once, few, many or the class of an expanded clone; other rows omit it.

TRBJ2-4	TRBV20-1	.	TRBD2	CSASGLAGVRGAKNIQYF	TGCAGTGCTAGCGGGCTAGCGGGAGTAAGGGGAGCCAAAAACATTCAGTACTTC
TRBJ2-3	TRBV4-2	.	TRBD2	CASSQDRSGGTPLDTQYF	TGTGCCAGCAGCCAAGATCGTAGCGGGGGGACGCCTTTAGATACGCAGTATTTT
TRBJ2-1	TRBV12-3/TRBV12-4	many	.	CASSLALLGNEQFF	TGTGCCAGCAGTTTAGCGTTATTGGGTAATGAGCAGTTCTTC
TRBJ2-1	TRBV20-1	.	TRBD2	CSARDRWTSSYNEQFF	TGCAGTGCTAGAGATCGATGGACTAGCTCCTACAATGAGCAGTTCTTC
TRBJ2-7	TRBV29-1	few	TRBD2	CSAEGLAGGTNSYEQYF	TGCAGCGCCGAAGGACTAGCGGGAGGGACAAACTCCTACGAGCAGTACTTC
TRBJ2-1	TRBV6-2/TRBV6-3	many	TRBD1	CASSYPGQGVNEQFF	TGTGCCAGCAGTTACCCGGGACAGGGGGTGAATGAGCAGTTCTTC
TRBJ2-1	TRBV7-2	many	.	CASSLEAANEQFF	TGTGCCAGCAGCTTAGAGGCAGCCAATGAGCAGTTCTTC
TRBJ1-2	TRBV29-1	.	.	CSVYSGFGYAF	TGCAGCGTCTATTCAGGGTTTGGCTACGCCTTC
TRBJ1-2	TRBV2	few	.	CASRYSYLGYTF	TGTGCCAGCAGATACTCCTATTTGGGTTACACCTTC
TRBJ2-2	TRBV18	many	.	CASSPIGSNTGELFF	TGTGCCAGCTCACCAATCGGATCGAACACCGGGGAGCTGTTTTTT
TRBJ2-6	TRBV5-1	.	TRBD2	CASSLSSGGPSSGANVLTF	TGCGCCAGCAGCTTGAGTAGCGGGGGGCCGAGTTCTGGGGCCAACGTCCTGACTTTC
TRBJ1-3	TRBV6-4	.	.	CASSANQVLPGNTIYF	TGTGCCAGCAGCGCAAACCAGGTTCTGCCTGGAAACACCATATATTTT
TRBJ1-2	TRBV6-1	few	.	CASRVPGASYGYTF	TGTGCCAGCAGAGTCCCGGGAGCCTCCTATGGCTACACCTTC
TRBJ2-7	TRBV12-3/TRBV12-4	.	TRBD1	CASSFGTGDGEQYF	TGTGCCAGCAGTTTCGGGACAGGGGATGGGGAGCAGTACTTC
TRBJ2-1	TRBV20-1	many	.	CSARGNSSYNEQFF	TGCAGTGCCCGGGGGAACAGCTCCTACAATGAGCAGTTCTTC
TRBJ1-4	TRBV4-1	.	.	CASSQASRNEKLFF	TGCGCCAGCAGCCAAGCAAGCAGAAATGAAAAACTGTTTTTT
TRBJ2-2	TRBV2	.	.	CASRMGELFF	TGTGCCAGCAGGATGGGGGAGCTGTTTTTT
TRBJ2-3	TRBV9	many	.	CASSPGGQSTDTQYF	TGTGCCAGCAGCCCGGGGGGACAGTCCACAGATACGCAGTATTTT
TRBJ2-3	TRBV15	few	TRBD2	CATSRETSGSHAIWGPDTQYF	TGTGCCACCAGCAGAGAGACTAGCGGGAGTCACGCCATTTGGGGCCCAGATACGCAGTATTTT
TRBJ2-7	TRBV20-1	many	TRBD2	CSARDAIPGLGGNEQYF	TGCAGTGCTAGAGATGCGATCCCGGGACTAGGGGGAAACGAGCAGTACTTC
TRBJ2-2	TRBV11-2	few	TRBD2	CASSLLAGGKGTGELFF	TGTGCCAGCAGCTTGCTAGCGGGGGGTAAGGGGACCGGGGAGCTGTTTTTT
TRBJ2-3	TRBV7-2	few	TRBD2	CASSLPILAASTDTQYF	TGTGCCAGCAGCTTACCGATCCTAGCGGCTAGCACAGATACGCAGTATTTT
TRBJ2-3	TRBV15	.	TRBD2	CATSHGGNTDTQYF	TGTGCCACCAGTCACGGGGGGAACACAGATACGCAGTATTTT
TRBJ2-3	TRBV3-1	many	.	CASSQDLATDTQYF	TGTGCCAGCAGCCAAGATCTGGCAACAGATACGCAGTATTTT
TRBJ2-1	TRBV7-2	many	.	CASSAGRNTYNEQFF	TGTGCCAGCAGCGCCGGACGGAATACCTACAATGAGCAGTTCTTC
TRBJ1-2	TRBV19	.	TRBD1	CASSPARDSYGYTF	TGTGCCAGTAGTCCCGCCCGGGACAGCTATGGCTACACCTTC